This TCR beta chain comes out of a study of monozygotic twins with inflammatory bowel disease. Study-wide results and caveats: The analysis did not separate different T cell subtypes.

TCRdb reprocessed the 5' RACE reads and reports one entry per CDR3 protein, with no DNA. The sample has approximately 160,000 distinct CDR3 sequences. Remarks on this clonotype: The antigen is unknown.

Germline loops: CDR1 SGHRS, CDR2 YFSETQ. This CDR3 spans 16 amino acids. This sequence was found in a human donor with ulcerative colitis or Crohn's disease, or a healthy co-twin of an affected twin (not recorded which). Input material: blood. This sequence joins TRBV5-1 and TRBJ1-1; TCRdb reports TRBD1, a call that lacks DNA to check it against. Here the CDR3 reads CASSLVGQVMNTEAFF.